This TCR beta chain was documented in a study of cytotoxic CD8 clonotypes in ibrutinib-treated CLL (dated by TCRdb to about 2021). Background on the whole study: In this cohort, approximately 14 patients were treatment-naive and more than 9 were relapsed/refractory, while 17 to 18 had unmutated IGHV. Longitudinal samples were available for 26 of the 86 trial participants. On average, each sample yielded 270,000 or so productive templates and tens of thousands of productive rearrangements. Response samples were obtained after a median of 12 months of treatment, with a range of roughly 6 to 36 months. Partial responses were observed in some 24 patients and complete responses in 2; after a median follow-up of around 68 months, remission was maintained in 14 patients and progression was observed in about twelve. Cryopreserved peripheral blood mononuclear cells were collected before treatment, at response, and at either disease progression or sustained remission.

The paper as a whole reports these results and caveats: Sustained-remission and progressing patients did not have matched sampling times, and lymph node repertoires were not examined. Clonality rose at ibrutinib response, remained stable during sustained remission, and dropped back toward baseline at progression. Public clonotypes were rare and either shrank or stayed stable during treatment, and the rise in clonality at ibrutinib response reflected expansion of private clonotypes. Baseline clonality was found to be higher than that of age-matched healthy donors and was strongly correlated with circulating CD8+ T-cell counts.

The CDR3 holds 11 amino acids from the cysteine to the phenylalanine. Only the CDR3 region is kept as DNA, spanning 33 bases read in frame from base 1. From the germline V gene, CDR1 is MDHEN and CDR2 is SYDVKM. Relative to germline, V is 6 bases shorter and J is 6 bases shorter, with 8 bases between their ends. About this clone: Its antigen is still unknown. No base quality values were provided; no much bigger clone lies one nucleotide off.

For TCR beta library preparation, around 2.2 micrograms of genomic DNA was extracted from cryopreserved PBMCs. Longitudinal blood samples from CLL patients on ibrutinib monotherapy were analyzed using high-throughput TCR beta sequencing. The patients took part in an open-label, single-center phase 2 trial of ibrutinib monotherapy. A MiSeq instrument was used for deep resolution sequencing, which targeted depths ranging from 1 in 1 million up to 1 in 200,000 T cells, with coverage averaging 10x for each clonotype. The immunoSEQ hsTCRB Kit was used to generate the TCR beta libraries. Per the authors' processing: Data were analyzed with ImmunoSEQ Data Assistant and ImmunoSEQ Analyzer, with V, D and J genes assigned per IMGT definitions. Clonality was computed as one minus normalized Shannon entropy of productive rearrangement frequencies, ranging from 0 to 1. Public clonotype analysis was restricted to overrepresented clonotypes comprising at least 0.05% of each patient's repertoire. Some 12 age-matched healthy donor repertoires from immuneACCESS served as clonality controls. TCRdb provides this immuneACCESS table in a form limited to in-frame rearrangements. Some clones are lacking; in checked studies, under half of them reflect an unresolved V gene, and why the rest are absent is not known. Clone size and the V and J calls come from that table; the DNA yielded D and trimming. Across this sample there are hundreds of thousands of clones, with 80% seen only once. The ten largest clones add up to roughly 7% of the sample.

This chain is built from TRBV28 and TRBJ1-2; the D gene is unclear. The sample here was PBMCs, taken before ibrutinib treatment. The sequence was obtained from a human donor with chronic lymphocytic leukemia. The CDR3 protein: CASRYGDGYTF. The DNA reads TGTGCCAGCAGGTATGGGGATGGCTACACCTTC.